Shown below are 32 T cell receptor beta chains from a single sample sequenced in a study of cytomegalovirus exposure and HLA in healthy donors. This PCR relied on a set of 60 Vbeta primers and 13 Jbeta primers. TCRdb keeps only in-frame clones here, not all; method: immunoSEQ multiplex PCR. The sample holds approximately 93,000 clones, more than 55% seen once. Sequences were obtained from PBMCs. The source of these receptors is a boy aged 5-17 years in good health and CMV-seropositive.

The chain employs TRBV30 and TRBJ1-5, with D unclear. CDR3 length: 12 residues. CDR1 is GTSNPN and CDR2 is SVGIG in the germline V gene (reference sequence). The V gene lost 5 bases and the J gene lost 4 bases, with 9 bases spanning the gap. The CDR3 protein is CAWGSGNQPQHF. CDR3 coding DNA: TGTGCCTGGGGATCGGGTAATCAGCCCCAGCATTTT.

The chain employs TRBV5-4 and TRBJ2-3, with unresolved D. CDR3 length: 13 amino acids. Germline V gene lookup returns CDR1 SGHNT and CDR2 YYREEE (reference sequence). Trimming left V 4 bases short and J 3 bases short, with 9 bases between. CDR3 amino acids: CASSEAITDTQYF. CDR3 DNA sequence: TGTGCCAGCAGCGAAGCGATTACAGATACGCAGTATTTT.

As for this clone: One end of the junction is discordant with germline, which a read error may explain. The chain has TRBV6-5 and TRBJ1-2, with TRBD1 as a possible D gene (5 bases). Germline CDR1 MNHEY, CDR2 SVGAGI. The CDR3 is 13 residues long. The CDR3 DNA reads TGTGCAAGCAGGGCCTCTCCTAACTATGGCTACACCTTC. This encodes CASRASPNYGYTF.

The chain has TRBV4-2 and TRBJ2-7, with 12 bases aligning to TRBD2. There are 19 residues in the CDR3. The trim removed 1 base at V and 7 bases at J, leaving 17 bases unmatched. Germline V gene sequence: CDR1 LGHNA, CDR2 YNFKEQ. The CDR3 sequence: CASSQARGTSGQRPREQYF. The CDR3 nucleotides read TGTGCCAGCAGCCAAGCCCGGGGGACTAGCGGGCAAAGACCGAGGGAGCAGTACTTC.

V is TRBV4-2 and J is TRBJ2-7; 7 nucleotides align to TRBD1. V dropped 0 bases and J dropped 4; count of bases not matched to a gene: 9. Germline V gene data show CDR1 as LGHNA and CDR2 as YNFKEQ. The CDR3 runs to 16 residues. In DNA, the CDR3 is TGTGCCAGCAGCCAAGATCGGGCAGGGGGAAAGTACGAGCAGTACTTC. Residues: CASSQDRAGGKYEQYF.

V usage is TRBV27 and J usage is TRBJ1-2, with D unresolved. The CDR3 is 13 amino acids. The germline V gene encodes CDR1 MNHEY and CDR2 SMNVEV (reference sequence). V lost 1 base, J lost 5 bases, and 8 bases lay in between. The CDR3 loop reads CASSLYYGYGYTF. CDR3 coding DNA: TGTGCCAGCAGTTTATACTATGGATATGGCTACACCTTC.

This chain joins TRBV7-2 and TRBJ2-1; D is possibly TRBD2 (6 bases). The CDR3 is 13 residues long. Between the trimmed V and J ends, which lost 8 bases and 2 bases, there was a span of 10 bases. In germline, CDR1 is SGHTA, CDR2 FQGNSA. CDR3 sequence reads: CASGSSAYNEQFF. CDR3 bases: TGTGCCAGCGGATCTAGCGCCTACAATGAGCAGTTCTTC. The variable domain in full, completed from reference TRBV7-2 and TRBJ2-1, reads GAGVSQSPSNKVTEKGKDVELRCDPISGHTALYWYRQSLGQGLEFLIYFQGNSAPDKSGLPSDRFSAERTGGSVSTLTIQRTQQEDSAVYLCASGSSAYNEQFFGPGTRLTVL.

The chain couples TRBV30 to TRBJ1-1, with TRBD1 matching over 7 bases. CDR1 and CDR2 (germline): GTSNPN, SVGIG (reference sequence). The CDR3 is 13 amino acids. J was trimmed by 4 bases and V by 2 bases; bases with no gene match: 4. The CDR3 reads CAWSSRTGTEAFF. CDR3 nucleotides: TGTGCCTGGAGTTCCCGGACAGGCACTGAAGCTTTCTTT. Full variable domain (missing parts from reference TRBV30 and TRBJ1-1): SQTIHQWPATLVQPVGSPLSLECTVEGTSNPNLYWYRQAAGRGLQLLFYSVGIGQISSEVPQNLSASRPQDRQFILSSKKLLLSDSGFYLCAWSSRTGTEAFFGQGTRLTVV.

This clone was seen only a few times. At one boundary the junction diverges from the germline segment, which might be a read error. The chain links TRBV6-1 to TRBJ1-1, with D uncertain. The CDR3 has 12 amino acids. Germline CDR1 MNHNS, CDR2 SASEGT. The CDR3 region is CASREVFSEAFF. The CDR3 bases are TGTGCCAGCAGGGAAGTCTTCTCTGAAGCTTTCTTT.

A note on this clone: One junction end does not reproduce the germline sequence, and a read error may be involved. The CDR3 sequence: CAWSRTGVSYNSPLNF. Written as DNA, the CDR3 is TGTGCCTGGAGTCGGACCGGGGTCTCCTATAATTCACCCCTCAACTTT. The chain employs TRBV30 and TRBJ1-6; D gene ambiguous. The CDR3 totals 16 residues. Per germline, CDR1 GTSNPN and CDR2 SVGIG (reference sequence).

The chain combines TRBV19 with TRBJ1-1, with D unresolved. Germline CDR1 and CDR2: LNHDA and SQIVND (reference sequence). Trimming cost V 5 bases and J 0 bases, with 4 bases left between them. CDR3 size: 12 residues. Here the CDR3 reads CASSVMNTEAFF. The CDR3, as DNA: TGTGCCAGTAGTGTCATGAACACTGAAGCTTTCTTT.

DNA for the CDR3: TGTGCCACCAGCAGATTACAGGGAGCTGGAAACACCATATATTTT. Amino acids: CATSRLQGAGNTIYF. The rearrangement links TRBV15 to TRBJ1-3, with D possibly matching TRBD1 (6 bases). Deletions cut 2 bases from V and 2 bases from J, with 10 bases between. Germline CDR1 LNHNV, CDR2 YYDKDF (reference sequence). The CDR3 covers 15 residues.

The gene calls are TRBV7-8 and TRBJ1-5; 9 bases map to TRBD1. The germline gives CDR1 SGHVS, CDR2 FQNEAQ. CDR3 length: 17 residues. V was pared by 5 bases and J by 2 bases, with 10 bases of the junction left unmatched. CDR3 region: CASSTTTGGRGNQPQHF. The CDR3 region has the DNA TGTGCCAGCAGCACAACGACAGGGGGTCGTGGCAATCAGCCCCAGCATTTT.

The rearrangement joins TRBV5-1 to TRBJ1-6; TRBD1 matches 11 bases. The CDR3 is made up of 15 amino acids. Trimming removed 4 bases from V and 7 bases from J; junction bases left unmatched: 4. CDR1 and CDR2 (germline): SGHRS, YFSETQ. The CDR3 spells CASSGGTGGNSPLHF. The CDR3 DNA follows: TGCGCCAGCAGCGGAGGGACAGGGGGGAATTCACCCCTCCACTTT.

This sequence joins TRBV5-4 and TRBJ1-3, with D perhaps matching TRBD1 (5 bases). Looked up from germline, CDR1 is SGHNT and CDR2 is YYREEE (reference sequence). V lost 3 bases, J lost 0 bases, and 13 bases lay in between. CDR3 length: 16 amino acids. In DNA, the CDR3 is TGTGCCAGCAGCTCGCGGGACGGGAGCTCTGGAAACACCATATATTTT. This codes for CASSSRDGSSGNTIYF. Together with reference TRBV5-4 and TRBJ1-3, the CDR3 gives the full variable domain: ETGVTQSPTHLIKTRGQQVTLRCSSQSGHNTVSWYQQALGQGPQFIFQYYREEENGRGNFPPRFSGLQFPNYSSELNVNALELDDSALYLCASSSRDGSSGNTIYFGEGSWLTVV.

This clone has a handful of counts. As DNA, the CDR3 is TGTGCCAGTAGTATTACCGGGGGGAACACTGAAGCTTTCTTT. Its protein product is CASSITGGNTEAFF. The chain uses TRBV19 and TRBJ1-1; D is possibly TRBD1 (5 bases). There are 14 residues in the CDR3. Trimming left V 3 bases short and J 1 base short, with 9 bases between. Germline loops: CDR1 LNHDA, CDR2 SQIVND (reference sequence). Supplemented by reference TRBV19 and TRBJ1-1, the full variable domain reads DGGITQSPKYLFRKEGQNVTLSCEQNLNHDAMYWYRQDPGQGLRLIYYSQIVNDFQKGDIAEGYSVSREKKESFPLTVTSAQKNPTAFYLCASSITGGNTEAFFGQGTRLTVV.

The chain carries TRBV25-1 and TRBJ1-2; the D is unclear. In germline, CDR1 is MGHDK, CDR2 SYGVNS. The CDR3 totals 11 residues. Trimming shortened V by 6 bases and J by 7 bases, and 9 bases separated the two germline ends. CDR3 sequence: CASRGVGGYTF. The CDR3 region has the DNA TGTGCCAGCAGGGGAGTCGGTGGCTACACCTTC.

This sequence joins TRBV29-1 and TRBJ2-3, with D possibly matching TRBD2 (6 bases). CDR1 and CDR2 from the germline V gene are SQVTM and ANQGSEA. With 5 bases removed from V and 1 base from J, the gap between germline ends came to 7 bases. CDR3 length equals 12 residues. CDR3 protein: CSVWRGTDTQYF. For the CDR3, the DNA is TGCAGCGTTTGGAGGGGCACAGATACGCAGTATTTT.

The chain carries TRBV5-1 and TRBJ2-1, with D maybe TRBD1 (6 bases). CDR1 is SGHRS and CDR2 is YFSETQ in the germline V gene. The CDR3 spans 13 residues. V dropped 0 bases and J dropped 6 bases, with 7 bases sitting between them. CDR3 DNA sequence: TGCGCCAGCAGCTTGGACAGGGTCAATGAGCAGTTCTTC. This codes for CASSLDRVNEQFF.

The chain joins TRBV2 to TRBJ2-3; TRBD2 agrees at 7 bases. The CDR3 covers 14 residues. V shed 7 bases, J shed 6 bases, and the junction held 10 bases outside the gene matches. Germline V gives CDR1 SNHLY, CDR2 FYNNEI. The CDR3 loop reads CASNLGGDLDTQYF. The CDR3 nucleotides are TGTGCCAGCAACCTGGGAGGGGATCTCGATACGCAGTATTTT.

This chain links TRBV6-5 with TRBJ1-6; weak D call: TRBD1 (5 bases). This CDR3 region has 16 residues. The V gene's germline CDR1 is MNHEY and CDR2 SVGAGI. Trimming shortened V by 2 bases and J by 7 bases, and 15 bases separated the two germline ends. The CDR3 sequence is CASSYRQGMWNSPLHF. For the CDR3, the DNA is TGTGCCAGCAGTTACCGGCAGGGAATGTGGAATTCACCCCTCCACTTT.

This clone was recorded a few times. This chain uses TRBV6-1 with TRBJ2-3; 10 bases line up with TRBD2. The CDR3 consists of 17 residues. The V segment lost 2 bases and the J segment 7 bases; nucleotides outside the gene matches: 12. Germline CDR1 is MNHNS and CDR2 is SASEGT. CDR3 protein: CASSERRASGSRNTQYF. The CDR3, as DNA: TGTGCCAGCAGTGAACGGCGAGCTAGCGGGAGTAGAAATACGCAGTATTTT.

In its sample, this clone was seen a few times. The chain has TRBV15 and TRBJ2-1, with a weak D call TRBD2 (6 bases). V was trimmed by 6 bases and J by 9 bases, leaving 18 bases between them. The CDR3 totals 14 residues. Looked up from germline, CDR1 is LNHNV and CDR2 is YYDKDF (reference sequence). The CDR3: CATRAGDHRSEQFF. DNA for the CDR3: TGTGCCACCAGAGCGGGTGATCACCGTAGTGAGCAGTTCTTC. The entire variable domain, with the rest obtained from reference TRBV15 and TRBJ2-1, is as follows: DAMVIQNPRYQVTQFGKPVTLSCSQTLNHNVMYWYQQKSSQAPKLLFHYYDKDFNNEADTPDNFQSRRPNTSFCFLDIRSPGLGDTAMYLCATRAGDHRSEQFFGPGTRLTVL.

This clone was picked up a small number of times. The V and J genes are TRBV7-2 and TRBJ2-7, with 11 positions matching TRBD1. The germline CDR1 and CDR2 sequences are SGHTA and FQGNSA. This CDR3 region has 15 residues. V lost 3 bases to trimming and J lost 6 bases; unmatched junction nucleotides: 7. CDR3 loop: CASSFYGQGAAEQYF. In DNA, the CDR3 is TGTGCCAGCAGCTTTTACGGACAGGGGGCTGCCGAGCAGTACTTC. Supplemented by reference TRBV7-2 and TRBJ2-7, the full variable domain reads GAGVSQSPSNKVTEKGKDVELRCDPISGHTALYWYRQSLGQGLEFLIYFQGNSAPDKSGLPSDRFSAERTGGSVSTLTIQRTQQEDSAVYLCASSFYGQGAAEQYFGPGTRLTVT.

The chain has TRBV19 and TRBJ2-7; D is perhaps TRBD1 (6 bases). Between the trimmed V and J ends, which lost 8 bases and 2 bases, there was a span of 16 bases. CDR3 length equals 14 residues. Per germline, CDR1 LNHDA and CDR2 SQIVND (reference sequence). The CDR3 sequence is CASALSDSPYEQYF. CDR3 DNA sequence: TGTGCCAGTGCCCTCTCGGACAGCCCCTACGAGCAGTACTTC.

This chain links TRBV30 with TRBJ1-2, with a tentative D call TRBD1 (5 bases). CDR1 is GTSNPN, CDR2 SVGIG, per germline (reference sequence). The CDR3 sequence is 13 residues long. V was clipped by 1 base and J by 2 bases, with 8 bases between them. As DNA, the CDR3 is TGTGCCTGGAGTGGACAGCCGAACTATGGCTACACCTTC. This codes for CAWSGQPNYGYTF.

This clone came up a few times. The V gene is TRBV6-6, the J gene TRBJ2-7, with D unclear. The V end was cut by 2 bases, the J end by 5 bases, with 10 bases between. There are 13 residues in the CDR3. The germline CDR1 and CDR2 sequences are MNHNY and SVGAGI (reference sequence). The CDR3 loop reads CASSYMTFHEQYF. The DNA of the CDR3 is TGTGCCAGCAGTTACATGACATTCCACGAGCAGTACTTC.

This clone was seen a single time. CDR3 amino acids: CASSSSGVAYNEQFF. The CDR3 region has the DNA TGTGCCAGCAGTTCTAGCGGGGTTGCCTACAATGAGCAGTTCTTC. This chain links TRBV7-2 with TRBJ2-1; 9 bases agree with TRBD2. Germline V gives CDR1 SGHTA, CDR2 FQGNSA. Trimming removed 6 bases from V and 2 bases from J; junction bases left unmatched: 5. There are 15 residues in the CDR3.

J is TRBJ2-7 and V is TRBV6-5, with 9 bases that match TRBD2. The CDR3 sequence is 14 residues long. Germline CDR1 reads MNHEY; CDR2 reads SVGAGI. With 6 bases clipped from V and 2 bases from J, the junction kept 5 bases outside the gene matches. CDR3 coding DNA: TGTGCCAGCAGGGTCGCGGGAGGGCCCTACGAGCAGTACTTC. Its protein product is CASRVAGGPYEQYF.

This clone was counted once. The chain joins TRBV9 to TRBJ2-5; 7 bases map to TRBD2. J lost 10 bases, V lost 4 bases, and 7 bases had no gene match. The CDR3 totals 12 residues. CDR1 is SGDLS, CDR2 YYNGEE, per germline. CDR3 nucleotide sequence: TGTGCCAGCAGCCTCGGACGGGGGGACCAGTACTTC. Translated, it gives CASSLGRGDQYF.

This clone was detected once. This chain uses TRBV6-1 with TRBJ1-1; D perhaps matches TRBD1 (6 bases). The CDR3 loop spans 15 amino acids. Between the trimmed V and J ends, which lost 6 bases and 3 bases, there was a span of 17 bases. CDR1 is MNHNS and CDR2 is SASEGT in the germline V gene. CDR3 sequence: CASRPTGVGDTEAFF. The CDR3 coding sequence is TGTGCCAGCAGGCCGACAGGCGTAGGGGACACTGAAGCTTTCTTT.

The CDR3 here is CASSQNTGELFF. DNA of the CDR3: TGTGCCAGCAGCCAAAACACCGGGGAGCTGTTTTTT. The gene calls are TRBV11-2 and TRBJ2-2; D uncertain. The V gene's germline CDR1 is SGHAT and CDR2 FQNNGV. Trimming cost V 5 bases and J 2 bases, with 3 bases left between them. CDR3 length equals 12 residues.